The T cell receptor (beta chain) under discussion was sequenced for a study of blood T cell repertoires in COVID-19. Assay used: immunoSEQ multiplex PCR; TCRdb lists only in-frame clones, some missing. The table includes some 78,000 clones, about 90% detected once. The CDR3 consists of 11 residues. Germline CDR1 and CDR2: MDHEN and SYDVKM. Trimming stripped 3 bases from V and 6 bases from J, with 3 bases between. Sample: peripheral blood. This sequence joins TRBV28 and TRBJ2-1; D uncertain. The sequence came from a woman aged 45 to 65 in a cohort sampled during active COVID-19. CDR3 coding DNA: TGTGCCAGCAGTTTCCTCAATGAGCAGTTCTTC. As protein: CASSFLNEQFF.